Detailed here is one T cell receptor beta chain. What it binds is not known. Donors counted as nominally healthy when sampled, yet unrecorded immune exposures were likely. This sample is drawn from a study of cytomegalovirus exposure and HLA in healthy donors. Study-level results: The authors confirmed in vitro that three CMV-associated chains were specific for CMV antigens. Several of the most significant clusters were apparently associated with common viral pathogens in a later analysis.

The PCR contained 60 Vbeta and 13 Jbeta primers. Original data processing: Per a later analysis, the number of unique TCR beta chains was around 79 million, of which about 11 million were shared. Produced via immunoSEQ multiplex PCR; TCRdb's table is partial and in-frame only. The D gene and trimming were derived from the DNA, and the V and J assignments and clone size from that table. Among approximately 220,000 clones listed, 75% were seen once. The CDR3 length is 18 residues. V lost 6 bases to trimming and J lost 0 bases; unmatched junction nucleotides: 10. The genes are TRBV6-7 and TRBJ2-6, with 8 bases fitting TRBD1. TRBV6-7 is given ORF status, its function remaining uncertain. Input material: PBMCs. The receptor's source is a woman aged 25 to 39 in good health and CMV-seronegative. CDR3: CASRRQGSDYSGANVLTF. CDR3 DNA sequence: TGTGCCAGCAGGAGACAGGGGAGTGACTACTCTGGGGCCAACGTCCTGACTTTC.